This T cell receptor beta chain was captured by sequencing in a study of T cells in Graves' hyperthyroidism and ophthalmopathy. The study excluded patients with uncontrolled infection, other autoimmune disease, pregnancy or lactation. Using more than 8 ml of fresh peripheral blood, PBMCs were prepared. Looked up from germline, CDR1 is MDHEN and CDR2 is SYDVKM. This CDR3 has 16 residues. The ends were cut back, 1 base at V and 3 bases at J, with 15 bases in the middle. Amplification targeted TCR beta CDR3 regions from RNA transcripts. The study used the HTBI primer set for a first-round RT-PCR of the TCR CDR3. Each CDR3 protein is one row after TCRdb ran MiXCR on the multiplex PCR reads. The table has 400,000 or so distinct CDR3 sequences, about 14% seen once. Findings of the study overall: Ophthalmopathy was told apart from stable hyperthyroidism by a 13 V-J model.

In its sample, this clonotype was seen many times. The antigen is unknown. The chain joins TRBV28 to TRBJ1-1; possibly TRBD1 for D (6 bases). The receptor was derived from a man aged 50 to 60 with Graves' ophthalmopathy. Sequencing was performed on blood. For the CDR3, the DNA is TGTGCCAGCAGTTTATCAAGGGGGGCGGGCGACACTGAAGCTTTCTTT. Amino acid sequence: CASSLSRGAGDTEAFF.